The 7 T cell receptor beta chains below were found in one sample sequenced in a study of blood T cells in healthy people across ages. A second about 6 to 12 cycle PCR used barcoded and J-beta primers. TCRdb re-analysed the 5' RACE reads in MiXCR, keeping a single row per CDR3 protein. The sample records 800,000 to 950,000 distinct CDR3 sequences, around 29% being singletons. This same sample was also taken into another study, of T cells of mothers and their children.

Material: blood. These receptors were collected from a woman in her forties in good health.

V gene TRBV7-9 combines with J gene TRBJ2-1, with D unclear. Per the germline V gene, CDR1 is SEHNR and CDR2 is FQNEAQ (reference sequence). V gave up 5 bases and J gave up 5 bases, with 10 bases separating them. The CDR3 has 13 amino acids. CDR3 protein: CASSNEVNNEQFF. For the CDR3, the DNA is TGTGCCAGCAGCAACGAGGTTAACAATGAGCAGTTCTTC.

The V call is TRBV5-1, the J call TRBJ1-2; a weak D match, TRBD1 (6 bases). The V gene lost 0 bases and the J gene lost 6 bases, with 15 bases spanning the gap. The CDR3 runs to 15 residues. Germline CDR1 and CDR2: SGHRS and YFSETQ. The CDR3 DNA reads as TGCGCCAGCAGCTTGGCACAGGGTAACTCTAATGGCTACACCTTC. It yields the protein CASSLAQGNSNGYTF.

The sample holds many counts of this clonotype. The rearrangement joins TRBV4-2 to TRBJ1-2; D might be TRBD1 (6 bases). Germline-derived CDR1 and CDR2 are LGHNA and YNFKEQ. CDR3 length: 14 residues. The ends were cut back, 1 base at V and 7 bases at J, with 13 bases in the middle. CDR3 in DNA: TGTGCCAGCAGCCAAGGGACCACGGACAGTGGCTACACCTTC. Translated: CASSQGTTDSGYTF.

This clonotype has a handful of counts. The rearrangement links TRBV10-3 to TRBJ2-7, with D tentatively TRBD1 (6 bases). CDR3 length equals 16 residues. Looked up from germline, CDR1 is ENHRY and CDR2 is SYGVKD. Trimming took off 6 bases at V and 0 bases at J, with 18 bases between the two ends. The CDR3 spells CAIRNRPTGRSYEQYF. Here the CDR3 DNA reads TGTGCCATCAGGAACCGCCCTACAGGGCGCTCCTACGAGCAGTACTTC.

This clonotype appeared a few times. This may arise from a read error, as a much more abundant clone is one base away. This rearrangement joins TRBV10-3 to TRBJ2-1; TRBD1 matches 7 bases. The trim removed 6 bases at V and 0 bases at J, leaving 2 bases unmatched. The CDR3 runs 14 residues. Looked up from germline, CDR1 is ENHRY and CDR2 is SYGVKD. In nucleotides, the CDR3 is TGTGCCATCAGCCGGGACAGCTCCTACAATGAGCAGTTCTTC. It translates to CAISRDSSYNEQFF.

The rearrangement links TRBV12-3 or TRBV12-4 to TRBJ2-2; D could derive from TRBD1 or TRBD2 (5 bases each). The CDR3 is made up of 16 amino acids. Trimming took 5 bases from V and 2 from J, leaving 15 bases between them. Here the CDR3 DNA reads TGTGCCAGCAGTCCTGAGGGGCGACCTAACACCGGGGAGCTGTTTTTT. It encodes CASSPEGRPNTGELFF.

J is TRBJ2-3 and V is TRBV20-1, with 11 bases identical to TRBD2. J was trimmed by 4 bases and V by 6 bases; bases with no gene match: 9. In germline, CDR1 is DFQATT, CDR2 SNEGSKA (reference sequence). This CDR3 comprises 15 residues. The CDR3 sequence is CSAPEALAGADTQYF. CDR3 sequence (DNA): TGCAGTGCGCCCGAGGCACTAGCGGGGGCAGATACGCAGTATTTT.